The 9 T cell receptor beta chains below all came from one sample that was sequenced in a study of T cells in women clearing cervical HPV infection. Using immunoSEQ multiplex PCR, the repertoire was profiled, and TCRdb retains in-frame clones only, with some absent. The specimen's table records tens of thousands of clones. Sequenced material: blood buffy coat. These receptors were obtained from a woman aged 18-70 years with a cervical HPV16 infection that either progressed to CIN3+ or cleared (not recorded which).

As concerns this clone: The CDR3 extends 3 residues past the end of the read, so its final part is completed from the germline J gene. J is TRBJ1-2 and V is TRBV4-1, with a weak D call TRBD1 (5 bases). Germline V gene data show CDR1 as MGHRA and CDR2 as YSYEKL. V lost 1 base and J 3 bases, leaving 6 bases between the germline ends. This CDR3 is built from 13 residues. The covered CDR3 bases are TGCGCCAGCAGCCAAGGGGGGGACTATGGC. As protein: CASSQGGDYG. The complete CDR3 sequence is CASSQGGDYGYTF.

To note about this clone: The read ends 3 residues before the CDR3 terminus; that terminus is restored from the germline J gene. The gene calls are TRBV18 and TRBJ2-5; D unresolved. This CDR3 contains 13 residues. Germline V CDR1 and CDR2: KGHSH, LQKENI. Trimming cost V 0 bases and J 2 bases, with 4 bases left between them. CDR3 DNA, as far as it was read: TGTGCCAGCTCACCACCCTTGCAAGAGACC. Residues: CASSPPLQET. In full, the CDR3 reads CASSPPLQETQYF.

This clone shows up as medium-sized by frequency. The sequence runs out 3 residues before the end of the CDR3; the remainder is reconstructed from the germline J gene. The chain is built from TRBV20-1 and TRBJ2-5; 11 nucleotides align to TRBD2. The germline V gene has CDR1 DFQATT and CDR2 SNEGSKA (reference sequence). Trimming at V came to 1 base and at J to 5 bases, leaving 15 bases not matched to a gene. CDR3 length equals 18 residues. The DNA read from the CDR3 is TGCAGTGCTAGAGTGCTGGAGGCTAGCGGGGGGATTGGGGAGACC. This encodes CSARVLEASGGIGET. The whole CDR3 protein reads CSARVLEASGGIGETQYF.

A word on this clone: The read stops 3 residues short of the end of the CDR3; the missing end is completed from the germline J gene. The rearrangement uses TRBV7-3 and TRBJ2-5; 8 nucleotides match TRBD2. The V and J ends lost 2 bases and 2 bases, in that order; junction bases with no gene match: 4. The V gene's germline CDR1 is SGHTA and CDR2 FQGTGA. CDR3 size: 15 residues. This CDR3 is CASSLGGTSQETQYF. CDR3 DNA, as far as it was read: TGTGCCAGCAGCTTAGGGGGGACTAGTCAAGAGACC.

Of note for this clone: The CDR3 goes on 3 residues after the read ends, and that part is filled in from the germline J gene. The chain uses TRBV6-2 or TRBV6-3 and TRBJ2-5; TRBD1 matches at 8 bases. The CDR3 loop spans 13 amino acids. V shed 5 bases and J 4 bases; nucleotides not matched to a gene: 3. The V gene's germline CDR1 is MNHEY and CDR2 SVGEGT. CDR3 in amino acids: CASSGTGGETQYF. The covered CDR3 bases are TGTGCCAGCAGTGGAACAGGGGGAGAGACC.

Comment on this clone: The CDR3 extends 3 residues past the end of the read, so its final part is completed from the germline J gene. The V gene is TRBV28, the J gene TRBJ2-7, with 10 positions matching TRBD2. Trimming took 8 bases from V and 0 from J; bases not matched to a gene: 7. This CDR3 is 15 amino acids long. The germline V gene encodes CDR1 MDHEN and CDR2 SYDVKM. The CDR3: CASRNSGGTSYEQYF. The DNA read from the CDR3 is TGTGCCAGCCGTAATAGCGGGGGGACCTCCTACGAG. Supplemented by reference TRBV28 and TRBJ2-7, the full variable domain reads DVKVTQSSRYLVKRTGEKVFLECVQDMDHENMFWYRQDPGLGLRLIYFSYDVKMKEKGDIPEGYSVSREKKERFSLILESASTNQTSMYLCASRNSGGTSYEQYFGPGTRLTVT.

On this clone itself: The missing CDR3 end, 3 residues past where the read stops, is filled in from the germline J gene. The chain is built from TRBV7-6 and TRBJ2-3; a weak D match, TRBD1 (5 bases). The CDR3 sequence is 14 residues long. Trimming took off 1 base at V and 4 bases at J, with 9 bases between the two ends. Germline CDR1 reads SGHVS; CDR2 reads FNYEAQ. CDR3 DNA, as far as it was read: TGTGCCAGCAGCTTAGAGGCAGGGCCAGATACG. It yields the protein CASSLEAGPDT. The complete CDR3 sequence is CASSLEAGPDTQYF.

On this clone itself: The sequenced fragment ends 3 residues before the CDR3 boundary, so the rest is inferred from the germline J gene. The chain uses TRBV4-2 and TRBJ2-5, with 7 positions matching TRBD2. CDR1 and CDR2 from the germline V gene are LGHNA and YNFKEQ. There are 16 residues in the CDR3. Germline trimming cut 4 bases from V and 4 bases from J; bases unmatched to any gene: 12. The sequenced part of the CDR3 DNA is TGTGCCAGCAGCCCCCCTAGTGGGGGGAGGGGAGAGACC. Encoded protein: CASSPPSGGRGET. The complete CDR3 protein is CASSPPSGGRGETQYF.

CDR3 bases read: TGTGCCAGCAGCTTCCATGAGACC. Translation: CASSFHET. In full, the CDR3 reads CASSFHETQYF. The genes are TRBV5-4 and TRBJ2-5; no clear D gene. Read data end 3 residues before the CDR3 end; the end is taken from the germline J gene. Trimming took 2 bases from V and 5 from J, leaving 4 bases between them. In germline, CDR1 is SGHNT, CDR2 YYREEE (reference sequence). The CDR3 sequence is 11 residues long.